Below, 6 T cell receptor beta chains from the same sample are listed, as sequenced in a study of T cells in Graves' hyperthyroidism and ophthalmopathy. Amplification of TCR beta CDR3 regions was performed using RNA transcripts as template. RT-PCR in the first round (using the HTBI primer set) targeted the TCR CDR3. TCRdb processed the multiplex PCR reads anew with MiXCR; each CDR3 protein has one entry. This table has 300,000 or so distinct CDR3 sequences, around a sixth appearing once. Sequencing was done on a sample of blood. These receptors came from a woman in her forties or fifties with Graves' hyperthyroidism.

This clonotype was detected many times. V and J are TRBV7-9 and TRBJ1-5, with 11 nucleotides matching TRBD1. The junction had 2 bases not matched to a gene; V was cut back by 5 bases and J by 5 bases. The germline CDR1 and CDR2 sequences are SEHNR and FQNEAQ (reference sequence). CDR3 length equals 14 residues. The CDR3 protein is CASSEGQGDQPQHF. The DNA for the CDR3 is TGTGCCAGCAGCGAGGGACAGGGGGATCAGCCCCAGCATTTT.

This clonotype has just a few counts. This sequence joins TRBV6-1 and TRBJ2-1; maybe TRBD2 (6 bases). Germline V gene sequence: CDR1 MNHNS, CDR2 SASEGT. This CDR3 contains 14 residues. Trimming took off 7 bases at V and 3 bases at J, with 13 bases between the two ends. CDR3 region: CASTGTGFYNEQFF. CDR3 DNA sequence: TGTGCCAGCACTGGGACTGGCTTCTACAATGAGCAGTTCTTC.

This clonotype was picked up a small number of times. This chain links TRBV2 with TRBJ1-6; 10 bases agree with TRBD1. This CDR3 has 15 residues. Germline CDR1 reads SNHLY; CDR2 reads FYNNEI. The trim removed 8 bases at V and 5 bases at J, leaving 6 bases unmatched. In DNA form, the CDR3 reads TGTGCCAGCCGGGACAGGGGTTCCCATAATTCACCCCTCCACTTT. This translates into CASRDRGSHNSPLHF.

This CDR3 is CASTPSAGWYEQYF. In nucleotides, the CDR3 is TGTGCCAGCACCCCCTCTGCGGGATGGTACGAGCAGTACTTC. The chain combines TRBV28 with TRBJ2-7; D is possibly TRBD2 (6 bases). CDR1 is MDHEN, CDR2 SYDVKM, per germline. This CDR3 has 14 residues. V was trimmed by 7 bases and J by 4 bases, leaving 17 bases between them.

This clonotype appeared many times. V and J are TRBV6-1 and TRBJ2-7; D not certain. CDR1 MNHNS and CDR2 SASEGT come from the germline V gene. This CDR3 contains 14 residues. Trimming removed 5 bases from V and 2 bases from J, with 13 bases in between. The DNA for the CDR3 is TGTGCCAGCAGTCCGCTCCCGATGACCTACGAGCAGTACTTC. It translates to CASSPLPMTYEQYF.

This clonotype was seen repeatedly, ten times or more. CDR3 sequence (DNA): TGTGCCAGCACCTCTTTAGCGGGAGAATCCTACAATGAGCAGTTCTTC. Translation gives CASTSLAGESYNEQFF. The V call is TRBV28, the J call TRBJ2-1; 9 bases agree with TRBD2. CDR1 MDHEN and CDR2 SYDVKM come from the germline V gene. CDR3 length equals 16 residues. V lost 7 bases, J lost 1 base, and 8 bases stayed unmatched.